This T cell receptor (beta chain) was retrieved from a study of type 1 regulatory T cells (TCRdb year 2021). Concerning the study at large: The study characterized an in vitro protocol that generated a Tr1-enriched, alloantigen-specific CD4 T cell product named T-allo10. T-allo10 was being tested clinically in patients with hematological malignancies who were undergoing allogeneic hematopoietic stem cell transplantation.

Data came from an Illumina MiSeq. Starting from the raw public reads, TCRdb applied fastp trimming at Q25, assembled clones with MiXCR and retained in-frame beta chains. Every CDR3 protein is listed once, alongside the most common genes and DNA of its rows. In all, the sample holds fewer than 25,000 distinct CDR3 sequences, and 72% of those were seen once. About 14% of the sample rests with the top ten. CDR1 and CDR2 are read off the germline V gene as MNHNS and SASEGT. Taken from cysteine to phenylalanine, the CDR3 has 12 residues. The retained sequence is limited to the CDR3, 36 bases, with the frame set at the first base. The junction carries 14 bases between V and J, which are trimmed by 5 bases and 10 bases respectively. Regarding this clonotype: Its antigen is not yet known. No base-level quality is on record; no much larger clone is a single base apart.

Specificity for host alloantigens, anergy, and the capacity for alloantigen-specific suppression were described as properties of donor-derived T-allo10 cells. This clonotype was obtained from a human donor in good health. Sequencing was performed on cultured T cells, either the whole culture or a sorted T cell fraction (not recorded which). Explained via the paper, the cell subset or site label denotes: Tr1-enriched cell product generated in vitro against host alloantigens. Rearrangement joined TRBV6-1 to TRBJ1-1, and the D gene may be TRBD1, 5 bases matching. The DNA sequence is given as TGTGCCAGCAGTTCCCAGGGAGGTCGAGCTTTCTTT. It translates to CASSSQGGRAFF.